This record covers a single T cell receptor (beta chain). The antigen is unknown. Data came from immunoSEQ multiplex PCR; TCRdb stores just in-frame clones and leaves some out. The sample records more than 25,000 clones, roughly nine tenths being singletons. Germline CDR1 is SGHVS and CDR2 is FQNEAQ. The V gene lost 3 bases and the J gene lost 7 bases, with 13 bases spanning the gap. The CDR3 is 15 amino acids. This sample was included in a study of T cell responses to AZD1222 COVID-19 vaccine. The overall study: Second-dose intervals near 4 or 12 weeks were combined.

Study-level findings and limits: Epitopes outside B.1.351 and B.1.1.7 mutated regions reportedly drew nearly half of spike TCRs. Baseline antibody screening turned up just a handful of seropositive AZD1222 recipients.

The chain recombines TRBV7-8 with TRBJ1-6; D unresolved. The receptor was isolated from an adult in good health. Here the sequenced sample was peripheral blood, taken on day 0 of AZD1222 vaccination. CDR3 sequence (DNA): TGTGCCAGCAGCTTGAGGGCATTTTTAAATTCACCCCTCCACTTT. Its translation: CASSLRAFLNSPLHF.